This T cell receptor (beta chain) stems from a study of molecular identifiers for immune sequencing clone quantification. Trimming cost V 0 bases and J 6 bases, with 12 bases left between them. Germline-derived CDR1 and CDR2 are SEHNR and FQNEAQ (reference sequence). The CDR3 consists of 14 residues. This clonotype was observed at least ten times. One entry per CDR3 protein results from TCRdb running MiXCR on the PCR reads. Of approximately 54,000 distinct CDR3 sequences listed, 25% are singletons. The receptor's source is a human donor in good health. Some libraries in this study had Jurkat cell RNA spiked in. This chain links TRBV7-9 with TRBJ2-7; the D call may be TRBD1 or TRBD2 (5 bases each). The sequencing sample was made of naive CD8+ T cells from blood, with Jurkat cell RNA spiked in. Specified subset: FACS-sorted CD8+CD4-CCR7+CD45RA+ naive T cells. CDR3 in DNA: TGTGCCAGCAGCTTAGCAGGCAGGGAGAGCGAGCAGTACTTC. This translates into CASSLAGRESEQYF.